This T cell receptor beta chain was sequenced in a study of cytomegalovirus exposure and HLA in healthy donors. General study findings and limits: Likely technical artifact: a cluster of highly shared sequence variants. In a later analysis, TCR beta V- and J-gene trimming showed a link to a missense DCLRE1C variant.

Primers: 60 Vbeta forward and 13 Jbeta reverse. This table comes from immunoSEQ multiplex PCR, and its TCRdb copy is limited to in-frame clones, with some not included. The sample lists under 200,000 clones; roughly 70% were seen once. Note on this clone: Its antigen is not identified.

Germline V gene sequence: CDR1 PRHDT, CDR2 FYEKMQ (reference sequence). Trimming stripped 1 base from V and 1 base from J, with 7 bases between. The CDR3 is 15 amino acids. Sequenced input: PBMCs. This chain joins TRBV13 and TRBJ2-2; D perhaps matches TRBD1 (6 bases). This receptor was identified in a woman aged 45-65 years in good health and CMV-seropositive. Here the CDR3 DNA reads TGTGCCAGCAGCTTAGACAGGGTGAACACCGGGGAGCTGTTTTTT. Residues: CASSLDRVNTGELFF. Drawing the rest from reference TRBV13 and TRBJ2-2, the complete variable domain is AAGVIQSPRHLIKEKRETATLKCYPIPRHDTVYWYQQGPGQDPQFLISFYEKMQSDKGSIPDRFSAQQFSDYHSELNMSSLELGDSALYFCASSLDRVNTGELFFGEGSRLTVL.